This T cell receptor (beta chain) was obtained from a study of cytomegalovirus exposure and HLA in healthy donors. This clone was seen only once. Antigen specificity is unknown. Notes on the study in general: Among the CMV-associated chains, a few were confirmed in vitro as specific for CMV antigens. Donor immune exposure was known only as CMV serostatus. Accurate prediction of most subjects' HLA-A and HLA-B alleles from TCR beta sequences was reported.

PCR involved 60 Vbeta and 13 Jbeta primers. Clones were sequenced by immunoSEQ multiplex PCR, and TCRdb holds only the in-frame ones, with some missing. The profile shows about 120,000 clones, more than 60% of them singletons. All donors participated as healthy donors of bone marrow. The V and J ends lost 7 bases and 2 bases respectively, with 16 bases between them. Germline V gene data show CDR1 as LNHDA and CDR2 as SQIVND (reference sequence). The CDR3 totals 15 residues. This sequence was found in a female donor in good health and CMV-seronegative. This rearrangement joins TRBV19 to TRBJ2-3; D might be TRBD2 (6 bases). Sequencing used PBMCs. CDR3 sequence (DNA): TGTGCCAGTAAATATGGGGGAGGTCCCACAGATACGCAGTATTTT. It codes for CASKYGGGPTDTQYF. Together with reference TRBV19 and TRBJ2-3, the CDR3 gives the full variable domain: DGGITQSPKYLFRKEGQNVTLSCEQNLNHDAMYWYRQDPGQGLRLIYYSQIVNDFQKGDIAEGYSVSREKKESFPLTVTSAQKNPTAFYLCASKYGGGPTDTQYFGPGTRLTVL.